The present TCR beta chain was sequenced within a study of blood T cell repertoires in COVID-19. Study summary: There were acute and convalescent COVID-19 samples, and they came from the United States, Italy and Spain. PBMCs, B-cell-depleted T cells, or T cells provided the cDNA or gDNA that made up the material.

How the authors handled the data: Reference gene primer amplification gave nucleated cell count estimates. Some clones are missing from TCRdb's copy, which holds only in-frame ones; the method was immunoSEQ multiplex PCR. V and J calls and clone size follow that table, whereas D and trimming were derived from the DNA. This sample carries about 400,000 clones, roughly 90% of them seen once, and the ten largest clones take around 1.3%. The V gene end was trimmed by 6 bases and the J gene end by 1 base; junction bases not matched to a gene: 6. Germline V gene lookup returns CDR1 MNHEY and CDR2 SMNVEV (reference sequence). The CDR3 sequence is 18 residues long.

J is TRBJ2-4 and V is TRBV27, with 16 positions matching TRBD2. This sequence was found in a man aged 40-49 years with acute or convalescent COVID-19. The sequencing input was peripheral blood. The CDR3 spells CASSLGLAGGPAKNIQYF. The CDR3, as DNA: TGTGCCAGCAGCTTGGGACTAGCGGGAGGGCCGGCCAAAAACATTCAGTACTTC.